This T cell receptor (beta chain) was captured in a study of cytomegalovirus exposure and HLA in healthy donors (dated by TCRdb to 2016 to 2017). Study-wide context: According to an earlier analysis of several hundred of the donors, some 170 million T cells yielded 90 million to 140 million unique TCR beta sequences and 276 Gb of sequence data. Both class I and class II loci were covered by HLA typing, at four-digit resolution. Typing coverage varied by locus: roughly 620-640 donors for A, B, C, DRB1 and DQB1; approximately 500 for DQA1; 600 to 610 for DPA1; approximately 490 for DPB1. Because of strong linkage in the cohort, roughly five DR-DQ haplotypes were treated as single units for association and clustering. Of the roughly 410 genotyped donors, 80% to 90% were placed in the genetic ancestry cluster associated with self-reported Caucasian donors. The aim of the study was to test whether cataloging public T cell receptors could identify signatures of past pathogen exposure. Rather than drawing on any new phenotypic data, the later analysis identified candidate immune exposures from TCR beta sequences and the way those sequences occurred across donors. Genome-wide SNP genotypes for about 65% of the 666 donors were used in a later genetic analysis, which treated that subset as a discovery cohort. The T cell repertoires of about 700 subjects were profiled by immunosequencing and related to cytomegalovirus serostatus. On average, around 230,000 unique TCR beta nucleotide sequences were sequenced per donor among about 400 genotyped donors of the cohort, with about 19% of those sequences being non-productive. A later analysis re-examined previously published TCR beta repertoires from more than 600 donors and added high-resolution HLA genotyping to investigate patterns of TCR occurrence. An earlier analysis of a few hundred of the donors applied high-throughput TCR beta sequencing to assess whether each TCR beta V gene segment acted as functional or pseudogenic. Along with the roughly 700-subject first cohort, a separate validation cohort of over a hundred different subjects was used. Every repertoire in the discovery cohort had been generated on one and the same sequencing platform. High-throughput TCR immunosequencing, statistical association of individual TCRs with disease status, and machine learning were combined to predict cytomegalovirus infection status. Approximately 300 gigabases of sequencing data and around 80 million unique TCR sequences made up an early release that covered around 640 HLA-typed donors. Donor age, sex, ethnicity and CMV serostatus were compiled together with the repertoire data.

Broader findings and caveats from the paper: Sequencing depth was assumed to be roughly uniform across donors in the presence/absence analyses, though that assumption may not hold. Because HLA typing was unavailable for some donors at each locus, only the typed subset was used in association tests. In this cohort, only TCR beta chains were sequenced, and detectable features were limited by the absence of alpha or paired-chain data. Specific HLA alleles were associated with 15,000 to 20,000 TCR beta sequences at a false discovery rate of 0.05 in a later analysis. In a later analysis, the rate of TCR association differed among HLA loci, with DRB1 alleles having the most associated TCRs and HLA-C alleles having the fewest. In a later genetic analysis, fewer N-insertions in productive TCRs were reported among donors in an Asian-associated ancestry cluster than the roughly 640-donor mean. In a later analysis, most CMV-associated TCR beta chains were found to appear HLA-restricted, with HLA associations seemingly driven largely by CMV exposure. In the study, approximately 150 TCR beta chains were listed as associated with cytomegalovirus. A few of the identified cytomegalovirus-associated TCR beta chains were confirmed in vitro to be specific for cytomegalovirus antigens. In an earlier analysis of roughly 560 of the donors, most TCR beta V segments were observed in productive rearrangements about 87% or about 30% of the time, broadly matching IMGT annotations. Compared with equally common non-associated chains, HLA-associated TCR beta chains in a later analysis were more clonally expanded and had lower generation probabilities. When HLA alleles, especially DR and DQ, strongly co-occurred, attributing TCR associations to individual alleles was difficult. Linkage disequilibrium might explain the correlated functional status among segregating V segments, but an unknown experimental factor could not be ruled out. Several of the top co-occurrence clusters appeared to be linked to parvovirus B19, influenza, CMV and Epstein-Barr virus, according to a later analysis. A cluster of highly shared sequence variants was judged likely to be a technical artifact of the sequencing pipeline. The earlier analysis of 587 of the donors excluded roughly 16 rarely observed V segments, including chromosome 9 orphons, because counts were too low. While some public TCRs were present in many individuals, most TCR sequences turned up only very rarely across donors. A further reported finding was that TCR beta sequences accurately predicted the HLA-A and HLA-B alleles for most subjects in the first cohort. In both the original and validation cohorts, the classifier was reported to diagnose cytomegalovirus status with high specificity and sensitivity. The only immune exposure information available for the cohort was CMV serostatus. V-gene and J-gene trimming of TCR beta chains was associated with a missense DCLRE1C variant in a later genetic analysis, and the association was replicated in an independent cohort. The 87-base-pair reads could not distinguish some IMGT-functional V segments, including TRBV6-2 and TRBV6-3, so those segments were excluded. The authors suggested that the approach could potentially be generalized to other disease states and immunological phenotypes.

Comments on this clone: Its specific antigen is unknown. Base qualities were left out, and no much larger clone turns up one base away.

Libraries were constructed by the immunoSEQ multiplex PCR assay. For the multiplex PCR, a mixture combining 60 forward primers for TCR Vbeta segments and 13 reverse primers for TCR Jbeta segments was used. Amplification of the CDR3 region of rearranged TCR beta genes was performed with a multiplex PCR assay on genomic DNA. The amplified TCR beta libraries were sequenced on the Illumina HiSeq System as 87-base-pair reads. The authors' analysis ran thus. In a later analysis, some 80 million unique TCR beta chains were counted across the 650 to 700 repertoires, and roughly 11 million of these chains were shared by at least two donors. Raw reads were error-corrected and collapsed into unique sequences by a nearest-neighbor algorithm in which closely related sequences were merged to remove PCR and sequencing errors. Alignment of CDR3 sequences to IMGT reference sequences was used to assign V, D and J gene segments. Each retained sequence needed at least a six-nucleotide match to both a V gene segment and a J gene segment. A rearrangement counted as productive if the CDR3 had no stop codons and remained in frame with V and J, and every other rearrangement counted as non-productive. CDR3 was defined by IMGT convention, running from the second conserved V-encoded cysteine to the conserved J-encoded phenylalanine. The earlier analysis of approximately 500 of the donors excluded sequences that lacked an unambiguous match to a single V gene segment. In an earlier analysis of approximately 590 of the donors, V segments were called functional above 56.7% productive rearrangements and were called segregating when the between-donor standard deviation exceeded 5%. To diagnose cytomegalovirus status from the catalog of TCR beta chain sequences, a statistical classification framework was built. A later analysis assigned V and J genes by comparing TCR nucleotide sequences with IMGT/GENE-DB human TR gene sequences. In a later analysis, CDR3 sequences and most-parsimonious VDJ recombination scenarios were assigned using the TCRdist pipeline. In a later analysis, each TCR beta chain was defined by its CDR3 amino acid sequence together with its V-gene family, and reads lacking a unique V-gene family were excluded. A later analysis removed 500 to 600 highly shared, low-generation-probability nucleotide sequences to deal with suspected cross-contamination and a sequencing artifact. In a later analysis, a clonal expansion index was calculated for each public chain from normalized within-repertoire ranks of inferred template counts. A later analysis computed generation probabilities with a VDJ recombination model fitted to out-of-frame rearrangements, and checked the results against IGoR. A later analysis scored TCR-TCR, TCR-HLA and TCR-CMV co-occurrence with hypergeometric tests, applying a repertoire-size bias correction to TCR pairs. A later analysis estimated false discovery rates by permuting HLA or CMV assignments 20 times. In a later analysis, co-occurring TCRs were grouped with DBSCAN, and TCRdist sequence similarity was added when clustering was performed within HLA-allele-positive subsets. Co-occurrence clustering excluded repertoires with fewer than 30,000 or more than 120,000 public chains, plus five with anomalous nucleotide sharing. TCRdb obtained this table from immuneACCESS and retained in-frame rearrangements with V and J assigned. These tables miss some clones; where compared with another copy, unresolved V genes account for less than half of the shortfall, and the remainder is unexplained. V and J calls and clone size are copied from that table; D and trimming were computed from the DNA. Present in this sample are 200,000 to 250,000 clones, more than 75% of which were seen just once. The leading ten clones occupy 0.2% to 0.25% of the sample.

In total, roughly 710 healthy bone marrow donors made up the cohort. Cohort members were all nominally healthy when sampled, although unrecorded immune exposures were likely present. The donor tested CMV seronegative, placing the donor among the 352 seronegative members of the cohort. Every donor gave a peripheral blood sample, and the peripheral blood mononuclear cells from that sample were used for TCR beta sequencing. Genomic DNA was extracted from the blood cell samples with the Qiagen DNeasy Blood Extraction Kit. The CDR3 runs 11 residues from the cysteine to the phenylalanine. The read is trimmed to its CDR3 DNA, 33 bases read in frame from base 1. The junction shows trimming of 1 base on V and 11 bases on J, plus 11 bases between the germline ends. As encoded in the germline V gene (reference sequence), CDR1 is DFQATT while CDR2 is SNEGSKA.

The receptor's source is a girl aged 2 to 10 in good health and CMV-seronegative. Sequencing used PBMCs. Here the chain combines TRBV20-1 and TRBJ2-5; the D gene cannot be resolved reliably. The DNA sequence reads TGCAGTGCTAGAGGATTACGAGAGCAGTACTTC. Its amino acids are CSARGLREQYF.